The T cell receptor beta chain under discussion was sequenced for a study of shared clonotypes between healthy human individuals. General study findings and limits: Researchers sampled blood only, noting tissue repertoires likely differ.

Replicate PCRs run on unsorted PBMC used approximately 0.3 ug DNA, which was around 30,000 T cell genomes. The method was immunoSEQ multiplex PCR; TCRdb's version includes in-frame clones alone and lacks a portion of them. The sample yields about half a million clones, 79% seen once. A note on this clone: The antigen remains unidentified.

Study donors comprised healthy, HIV-negative adults devoid of recent acute infection or vaccination. All the donors were Caucasian adults who lived in Nashville, Tennessee. Sequencing input: PBMCs. This receptor was taken from a woman aged 35 to 49 in good health. Some clones in this sample may be carry-over from other donors' samples.

CDR3 sequence reads: CASSEYGGSESETQYF. CDR3 sequence (DNA): TGTGCCAGCAGTGAATATGGCGGGTCCGAATCGGAGACCCAGTACTTC. This chain joins TRBV25-1 and TRBJ2-5, with TRBD2 as a possible D gene (5 bases). V dropped 0 bases and J dropped 5 bases, with 16 bases sitting between them. Germline V gene data show CDR1 as MGHDK and CDR2 as SYGVNS. This CDR3 has 16 residues.